These T cell receptor beta chains were read from a single sample in a study of T cell responses to AZD1222 COVID-19 vaccine. Profiling relied on immunoSEQ multiplex PCR, and the TCRdb table lists in-frame clones only, not all of them. The top ten hold 5.8% of the sample, which has about 28,000 clones, around 80% seen once. Sequencing was performed on peripheral blood, taken on day 0 of AZD1222 vaccination. All receptors come from an adult in good health. Each CDR3 is given with its conserved first and last residue. D genes are given only for firm matches. The size entry is marked missing in some rows and otherwise reads once, few, many or a size class.

CDR3aa: CASSFSWGASGGELFF; CDR3nt: TGTGCCAGCAGCTTTTCCTGGGGGGCGAGCGGCGGGGAGCTGTTTTTT; d_gene: NA; abundance: NA; v_gene: TRBV7-6; j_gene: TRBJ2-2
CDR3aa: CASSLVTRQAGEKLFF; CDR3nt: TGCGCCAGCAGCTTGGTCACCCGACAGGCGGGGGAAAAACTGTTTTTT; d_gene: NA; abundance: NA; v_gene: TRBV5-1; j_gene: TRBJ1-4
CDR3aa: CASSLGQDQPQHF; CDR3nt: TGTGCCAGTAGTCTCGGACAGGATCAGCCCCAGCATTTT; d_gene: TRBD1; abundance: NA; v_gene: TRBV19; j_gene: TRBJ1-5
CDR3aa: CASSPEGPGSPLHF; CDR3nt: TGTGCCAGCTCACCAGAGGGACCGGGATCACCCCTCCACTTT; d_gene: NA; abundance: once; v_gene: TRBV18; j_gene: TRBJ1-6
CDR3aa: CASNKPGDRGTTYEQYF; CDR3nt: TGTGCCAGCAACAAACCCGGGGACAGGGGAACTACCTACGAGCAGTACTTC; d_gene: NA; abundance: once; v_gene: TRBV21-1; j_gene: TRBJ2-7
CDR3aa: CSHNAGTGGRTDTQYF; CDR3nt: TGCAGCCACAACGCCGGGACGGGAGGGCGTACAGATACGCAGTATTTT; d_gene: TRBD2; abundance: NA; v_gene: TRBV29-1; j_gene: TRBJ2-3
CDR3aa: CASSQEVFLGVNEQFF; CDR3nt: TGTGCCAGCAGCCAAGAGGTGTTTCTAGGCGTCAATGAGCAGTTCTTC; d_gene: NA; abundance: NA; v_gene: TRBV14; j_gene: TRBJ2-1
CDR3aa: CASSYTGNRAAFF; CDR3nt: TGTGCCAGCAGTTACACGGGGAATCGGGCAGCTTTCTTT; d_gene: NA; abundance: NA; v_gene: TRBV6-5; j_gene: TRBJ1-1
CDR3aa: CASSFDLRGGYTF; CDR3nt: TGTGCCAGCAGCTTCGATCTGAGGGGCGGCTACACCTTC; d_gene: NA; abundance: NA; v_gene: TRBV11-2; j_gene: TRBJ1-2
CDR3aa: CASSLNGGGSPLHF; CDR3nt: TGTGCCAGCAGTTTAAACGGAGGGGGTTCACCCCTCCACTTT; d_gene: NA; abundance: NA; v_gene: TRBV27; j_gene: TRBJ1-6
CDR3aa: CASSSNTGQMNTEAFF; CDR3nt: TGTGCCAGCAGCTCAAACACGGGACAGATGAACACTGAAGCTTTCTTT; d_gene: TRBD1; abundance: few; v_gene: TRBV3-1/TRBV3-2; j_gene: TRBJ1-1
CDR3aa: CASNLAGGYNEQFF; CDR3nt: TGCGCCAGCAACCTAGCGGGAGGGTACAATGAGCAGTTCTTC; d_gene: TRBD2; abundance: NA; v_gene: TRBV5-1; j_gene: TRBJ2-1
CDR3aa: CASSLPATGTPSQAFF; CDR3nt: TGCGCCAGCAGTTTACCTGCGACAGGAACACCCTCTCAAGCTTTCTTT; d_gene: NA; abundance: NA; v_gene: TRBV5-1; j_gene: TRBJ1-1
CDR3aa: CASSKEGNQPQHF; CDR3nt: TGTGCCAGCTCAAAGGAGGGCAATCAGCCCCAGCATTTT; d_gene: NA; abundance: NA; v_gene: TRBV18; j_gene: TRBJ1-5
CDR3aa: CASSDTTGIMDSPLHF; CDR3nt: TGTGCCAGCAGTGATACGACAGGGATTATGGATTCACCCCTCCACTTT; d_gene: TRBD1; abundance: NA; v_gene: TRBV6-1; j_gene: TRBJ1-6
CDR3aa: CASSVDGRPGNTIYF; CDR3nt: TGTGCCAGCAGCGTCGACGGGAGGCCTGGAAACACCATATATTTT; d_gene: NA; abundance: few; v_gene: TRBV9; j_gene: TRBJ1-3
CDR3aa: CASSRISGTANTIYF; CDR3nt: TGTGCCAGCAGCCGAATATCCGGGACAGCGAACACCATATATTTT; d_gene: TRBD1; abundance: NA; v_gene: TRBV7-6; j_gene: TRBJ1-3
CDR3aa: CASSLREPDTQYF; CDR3nt: TGTGCCAGCAGCCTGCGGGAGCCAGATACGCAGTATTTT; d_gene: TRBD2; abundance: NA; v_gene: TRBV14; j_gene: TRBJ2-3
CDR3aa: CASSLVTGGFGAQHF; CDR3nt: TGTGCCAGCAGTTTGGTGACAGGGGGGTTTGGGGCCCAGCATTTT; d_gene: TRBD1; abundance: NA; v_gene: TRBV6-2/TRBV6-3; j_gene: TRBJ1-5
CDR3aa: CASSLGQGALSSPLHF; CDR3nt: TGCGCCAGCAGCCTGGGACAGGGGGCGCTCAGTTCACCCCTCCACTTT; d_gene: TRBD1; abundance: NA; v_gene: TRBV5-1; j_gene: TRBJ1-6
CDR3aa: CASSLTSGRLGEQFF; CDR3nt: TGTGCCAGCAGCCTAACCAGCGGGAGATTGGGTGAGCAGTTCTTC; d_gene: TRBD2; abundance: NA; v_gene: TRBV14; j_gene: TRBJ2-1
CDR3aa: CASHIPGSQPQHF; CDR3nt: TGTGCCAGCCATATCCCAGGGAGCCAGCCCCAGCATTTT; d_gene: NA; abundance: NA; v_gene: TRBV19; j_gene: TRBJ1-5
CDR3aa: CASRQGFEGNQPQHF; CDR3nt: TGCGCCAGCAGGCAGGGGTTCGAGGGCAATCAGCCCCAGCATTTT; d_gene: NA; abundance: NA; v_gene: TRBV10-2; j_gene: TRBJ1-5
CDR3aa: CASSYSLARAGNTEAFF; CDR3nt: TGTGCCAGCAGTTACTCCCTCGCGAGGGCGGGGAACACTGAAGCTTTCTTT; d_gene: NA; abundance: NA; v_gene: TRBV6-2/TRBV6-3; j_gene: TRBJ1-1
CDR3aa: CASSQVHPRQYTDTQYF; CDR3nt: TGCGCCAGCAGCCAAGTCCATCCGCGGCAGTACACAGATACGCAGTATTTT; d_gene: NA; abundance: NA; v_gene: TRBV4-3; j_gene: TRBJ2-3
CDR3aa: CASSQINPDSYYEQYF; CDR3nt: TGCGCCAGCAGCCAAATAAACCCGGACAGCTACTACGAGCAGTACTTC; d_gene: NA; abundance: few; v_gene: TRBV4-1; j_gene: TRBJ2-7
CDR3aa: CAVLDKGGYGYTF; CDR3nt: TGTGCCGTCTTGGATAAGGGGGGCTATGGCTACACCTTC; d_gene: NA; abundance: NA; v_gene: TRBV19; j_gene: TRBJ1-2
CDR3aa: CASSLDRVRRQRGYNEQFF; CDR3nt: TGTGCCAGCAGCTTAGATAGGGTTAGGAGACAGAGGGGATACAATGAGCAGTTCTTC; d_gene: NA; abundance: once; v_gene: TRBV11-2; j_gene: TRBJ2-1
CDR3aa: CASSLFQGANTEAFF; CDR3nt: TGTGCCAGCAGCTTATTTCAGGGGGCGAACACTGAAGCTTTCTTT; d_gene: TRBD1; abundance: NA; v_gene: TRBV7-8; j_gene: TRBJ1-1
CDR3aa: CASSQILQPNTEAFF; CDR3nt: TGCGCCAGCAGCCAAATACTTCAGCCGAACACTGAAGCTTTCTTT; d_gene: NA; abundance: NA; v_gene: TRBV4-1; j_gene: TRBJ1-1
CDR3aa: CASKSESTEAFF; CDR3nt: TGTGCCAGCAAAAGCGAGAGCACTGAAGCTTTCTTT; d_gene: NA; abundance: NA; v_gene: TRBV7-3; j_gene: TRBJ1-1
CDR3aa: CASSSQSNEQFF; CDR3nt: TGTGCCAGCAGCTCGCAATCGAATGAGCAGTTCTTC; d_gene: NA; abundance: NA; v_gene: TRBV7-2; j_gene: TRBJ2-1
CDR3aa: CASSLTGAHNEQFF; CDR3nt: TGTGCCAGCAGTTTAACAGGGGCCCACAATGAGCAGTTCTTC; d_gene: TRBD1; abundance: NA; v_gene: TRBV6-5; j_gene: TRBJ2-1